Here is one TCR beta chain with its context. This CDR3 is 17 amino acids long. Germline-derived CDR1 and CDR2 are SGDLS and YYNGEE. V gave up 0 bases and J gave up 4 bases, with 17 bases separating them. This sample was taken from a study of cytomegalovirus exposure and HLA in healthy donors. Repertoires were generated with immunoSEQ multiplex PCR, while TCRdb's copy carries only in-frame clones and drops some. The profile shows about 180,000 clones, around 86% of them singletons. Sequences were obtained from PBMCs. The rearrangement joins TRBV9 to TRBJ1-3; D perhaps matches TRBD1 (6 bases). The receptor's source is a man between 18 and 35 years old in good health and CMV-seropositive. DNA for the CDR3: TGTGCCAGCAGCGTAGGTCTGGCAGGGGAATCCGGAAACACCATATATTTT. As protein: CASSVGLAGESGNTIYF.